This T cell receptor (beta chain) is drawn from a study of Ad26.COV2.S vaccination and SARS-CoV-2 variants. The treatment is: some 20 received Ad26.COV2.S at low or high dose, single or two shots; about five received placebo; per-sample allocation not given. Specimen acquisition occurred on day 63 following the initial vaccine or placebo injection. This CDR3 comprises 13 residues. Germline CDR1 reads MNHNY; CDR2 reads SVGAGI (reference sequence). V was pared by 5 bases and J by 8 bases, with 12 bases between. The data were produced by immunoSEQ multiplex PCR, yet TCRdb's version contains in-frame clones alone and is incomplete. Of hundreds of thousands of clones in the sample, roughly 87% were seen once.

This sequence originates from a person aged 18 to 65 who received the Ad26.COV2.S COVID-19 vaccine or a placebo. Source: peripheral blood, taken in a trial of Ad26.COV2.S vaccine versus placebo. This rearrangement joins TRBV6-6 to TRBJ2-2; D remains ambiguous. CDR3 sequence reads: CASSNSLQGELFF. DNA for the CDR3: TGTGCCAGCAGTAATAGCCTTCAAGGGGAGCTGTTTTTT.